The entry below gives a single TCR beta chain sequence along with its context. Germline V gene sequence: CDR1 SGHNT, CDR2 YENEEA. CDR3 length: 16 amino acids. The V and J ends lost 6 bases and 5 bases, in that order; junction bases with no gene match: 10. Generated by immunoSEQ multiplex PCR, the TCRdb table keeps only in-frame clones and is missing some. The sample consists of roughly 4,600 clones, approximately 96% of them appearing once. The data are from a study of monozygotic twins with cystic fibrosis. This clonotype originated in a boy aged 2-9 years with cystic fibrosis. The chain links TRBV11-3 to TRBJ2-1; 10 bases line up with TRBD2. Material for sequencing was blood. Here the CDR3 DNA reads TGTGCCAGCAGAATATTAGCGGGGGGTTTCGACAATGAGCAGTTCTTC. Its protein is CASRILAGGFDNEQFF.